What follows are 18 T cell receptor beta chains derived from one specimen sequenced in a study of vaccination effects on CD4 cells after COVID-19. Measured with immunoSEQ multiplex PCR; TCRdb has only the in-frame clones, and not every one. The sample holds roughly 45,000 clones, roughly two thirds seen once. Sequencing in the ViraFEST assay came after antigen-specific CD4+ T cells had been expanded with viral peptide pools, which were used to stimulate PBMC. CD4+ T cells were isolated after about nine days of culture. The person had PCR-confirmed SARS-CoV-2 infection between March and December 2020. These TCRs are of unknown antigen specificity. This material consisted of CD4+ T cells from PBMCs cultured with a peptide pool, taken before COVID-19 vaccination. These receptors all stem from a human donor who had a prior SARS-CoV-2 infection.

The genes are TRBV7-2 and TRBJ1-4; tentative D call: TRBD1 (5 bases). V lost 1 base and J lost 8, with 20 bases in between. The V gene's germline CDR1 is SGHTA and CDR2 FQGNSA. This CDR3 comprises 17 residues. CDR3 sequence (DNA): TGTGCCAGCAGCTTAGAATGGGGGAGGAGGGACGAGGAAAAACTGTTTTTT. Its protein product is CASSLEWGRRDEEKLFF.

The chain links TRBV15 to TRBJ1-2; a possible D gene is TRBD1 (5 bases). Germline-derived CDR1 and CDR2 are LNHNV and YYDKDF (reference sequence). V was trimmed by 1 base and J by 8 bases, leaving 20 bases between them. CDR3 length: 16 residues. CDR3: CATSRVLRYGTQGYTF. CDR3 coding DNA: TGTGCCACCAGCAGAGTCTTAAGATACGGGACCCAAGGCTACACCTTC.

The chain joins TRBV11-3 to TRBJ2-5, with D perhaps TRBD2 (5 bases). Germline CDR1 reads SGHNT; CDR2 reads YENEEA. Trimming cost V 1 base and J 6 bases, with 18 bases left between them. The CDR3 spans 16 residues. The CDR3 nucleotides read TGTGCCAGCAGCTTAGGTGGACCAGCGGTGATGAAGACCCAGTACTTC. It translates to CASSLGGPAVMKTQYF. The full variable domain, completed using reference TRBV11-3 and TRBJ2-5, is EAGVVQSPRYKIIEKKQPVAFWCNPISGHNTLYWYLQNLGQGPELLIRYENEEAVDDSQLPKDRFSAERLKGVDSTLKIQPAELGDSAVYLCASSLGGPAVMKTQYFGPGTRLLVL.

This clone showed up just a few times. DNA for the CDR3: TGTGCCAGCGGACAAGACAGGAGCAATCAGCCCCAGCATTTT. This codes for CASGQDRSNQPQHF. The chain recombines TRBV21-1 with TRBJ1-5; the table assigns TRBD1, which was not confirmed against the DNA. TRBV21-1 is a pseudogene locus. The CDR3 is 14 residues long.

This clone turned up a few times. This chain connects TRBV5-8 to TRBJ2-3; D ambiguous. V was shortened by 1 base and J by 6 bases, with 6 bases between the two germline ends. The CDR3 contains 12 residues. Germline V gene data show CDR1 as SGHTS and CDR2 as YDEGEE. DNA for the CDR3: TGTGCCAGCAGCTTGTTCCGGGATACGCAGTATTTT. This encodes CASSLFRDTQYF.

This clone was detected a few times. The rearrangement joins TRBV6-5 to TRBJ1-3; D unresolved. V was shortened by 5 bases and J by 4 bases, with 9 bases between the two germline ends. The CDR3 spans 13 residues. Germline lookup yields CDR1 MNHEY and CDR2 SVGAGI. CDR3: CASSLRRGNTIYF. The DNA of the CDR3 is TGTGCCAGCAGTCTCCGACGGGGAAACACCATATATTTT.

The chain uses TRBV6-1 and TRBJ1-6; 7 bases agree with TRBD1. V trimming: 2 bases; J trimming: 7 bases; junction bases outside the gene matches: 5. Germline V gene lookup returns CDR1 MNHNS and CDR2 SASEGT. This CDR3 is 15 amino acids long. The DNA for the CDR3 is TGTGCCAGCAGTGAACAGTCAGGGGGAAATTCACCCCTCCACTTT. Its translation: CASSEQSGGNSPLHF.

This clone showed up just once. The V call is TRBV5-4, the J call TRBJ2-5; D unclear. CDR1 is SGHNT, CDR2 YYREEE, per germline (reference sequence). The V gene lost 4 bases and the J gene lost 4 bases, with 14 bases spanning the gap. The CDR3 has 14 amino acids. The CDR3 DNA reads as TGTGCCAGCAGCGCGAGACGCCCAGGAGAGACCCAGTACTTC. It yields the protein CASSARRPGETQYF.

The chain employs TRBV11-2 and TRBJ2-7; 8 positions match TRBD1. Trimming cost V 5 bases and J 2 bases; bases outside gene matches: 17. The CDR3 runs to 18 residues. Germline CDR1 reads SGHAT; CDR2 reads FQNNGV. The CDR3 DNA sequence: TGTGCCAGCAGCCCCGTCAACCGGGACAGGTCTAGGCCCTACGAGCAGTACTTC. It codes for CASSPVNRDRSRPYEQYF.

J is TRBJ2-7 and V is TRBV6-7; 8 nucleotides align to TRBD1. TRBV6-7 has ORF status, its function being uncertain. V lost 7 bases to trimming and J lost 6 bases; unmatched junction nucleotides: 11. The CDR3 covers 14 residues. The CDR3 DNA sequence: TGTGCCAGCATTCTACAGGACAGGGTCGGCGAGCAGTACTTC. Translating it yields CASILQDRVGEQYF.

The chain carries TRBV5-1 and TRBJ1-1; D unclear. Germline CDR1 reads SGHRS; CDR2 reads YFSETQ. V shed 1 base and J shed 6 bases, with 19 bases lying between them. There are 16 residues in the CDR3. As DNA, the CDR3 is TGCGCCAGCAGCTTGCGCGTCCCAAACGACGGGTCTGAAGCTTTCTTT. Translating it yields CASSLRVPNDGSEAFF.

The chain links TRBV2 to TRBJ1-6, with a possible D match to TRBD1 (5 bases). This CDR3 is 15 amino acids long. CDR1 and CDR2 from the germline V gene are SNHLY and FYNNEI. V dropped 6 bases and J dropped 11 bases, with 20 bases sitting between them. CDR3 nucleotides: TGTGCCAGCAGAGGGGCCACAACGAGGACGGCACCCCTCCACTTT. This translates into CASRGATTRTAPLHF.

The chain is built from TRBV6-5 and TRBJ2-3, with D perhaps matching TRBD2 (7 bases). This CDR3 contains 14 residues. Germline loops: CDR1 MNHEY, CDR2 SVGAGI. V was trimmed by 6 bases and J by 2 bases, leaving 12 bases between them. Here the CDR3 DNA reads TGTGCCAGCAGAGGGGGAGGGTACACAGATACGCAGTATTTT. Translated, it gives CASRGGGYTDTQYF.

This clone was observed once. The chain joins TRBV5-8 to TRBJ1-1; possible D gene TRBD1, 6 bases. The CDR3 is 14 residues long. CDR1 and CDR2 (germline): SGHTS, YDEGEE. Trimming removed 4 bases at V and 7 bases at J, with 17 bases between. The CDR3 bases are TGTGCCAGCAGCCGAGGGGGGCGGAACGGTGAAGCTTTCTTT. It specifies CASSRGGRNGEAFF.

The rearrangement uses TRBV24-1 and TRBJ2-5, with no clear D. V lost 1 base, J lost 1 base, and 6 bases lay in between. The CDR3 spans 14 residues. Germline loops: CDR1 KGHDR, CDR2 SFDVKD. CDR3 DNA: TGTGCCACCAGTGATTTTACGAGCCAAGAGACCCAGTACTTC. The encoded protein is CATSDFTSQETQYF.

The chain carries TRBV6-5 and TRBJ1-1, with D unresolved. V was shortened by 2 bases and J by 0 bases, with 10 bases between the two germline ends. The germline V gene encodes CDR1 MNHEY and CDR2 SVGAGI. This CDR3 has 15 residues. Written as DNA, the CDR3 is TGTGCCAGCAGTTACGGATTCGGGGTGAACACTGAAGCTTTCTTT. Protein sequence: CASSYGFGVNTEAFF.

The chain combines TRBV21-1 with TRBJ2-7; TRBD1 is the table's D call and was not checked against the DNA. TRBV21-1 is deemed a pseudogene. CDR3 length: 15 residues. CDR3 region: CASSKGDRGNHEQYF. The CDR3 DNA sequence: TGTGCCAGCAGCAAAGGGGACAGGGGAAACCACGAGCAGTACTTC.

The chain is built from TRBV7-2 and TRBJ1-2, with D tentatively TRBD1 (6 bases). The CDR3 length is 14 residues. Looked up from germline, CDR1 is SGHTA and CDR2 is FQGNSA. V was cut by 5 bases and J by 2 bases, with 12 bases left in between. The CDR3 here is CASSRTALNYGYTF. The CDR3, as DNA: TGTGCCAGCAGCAGGACAGCGCTCAACTATGGCTACACCTTC.